This entry lists 10 T cell receptor beta chains sequenced from one sample in a study of HIV-infected patients and healthy controls. TCRdb recomputed calls from the 5' RACE reads with MiXCR, one row per CDR3 protein. The profile shows about 67,000 distinct CDR3 sequences, about 16% of them singletons. Sequencing was done on a sample of CD4+ T cells from blood. These receptors were taken from a human donor in good health.

The chain links TRBV6-2 or TRBV6-3 to TRBJ1-2; 9 bases line up with TRBD1. Unmatched junction bases numbered 6, after V lost 6 bases and J lost 7 bases. Germline loops: CDR1 MNHEY, CDR2 SVGEGT. There are 13 residues in the CDR3. CDR3 region: CASSPGTGFGYTF. The CDR3 region has the DNA TGTGCCAGCAGCCCCGGGACAGGGTTTGGCTACACCTTC.

V usage is TRBV5-1 and J usage is TRBJ1-1; D is unclear. Germline CDR1 reads SGHRS; CDR2 reads YFSETQ. The CDR3 totals 13 residues. Trimming took off 0 bases at V and 5 bases at J, with 8 bases between the two ends. CDR3 sequence (DNA): TGCGCCAGCAGCTTGGCAGGACGTACTGAAGCTTTCTTT. Its translation: CASSLAGRTEAFF.

As to this clonotype: A much larger clonotype is one base distant, so this may be a read error. This chain connects TRBV20-1 to TRBJ2-5; maybe TRBD2 (5 bases). This CDR3 is 15 amino acids long. Germline V gene sequence: CDR1 DFQATT, CDR2 SNEGSKA (reference sequence). The CDR3 here is CSARRTGYNKETLYF. CDR3 nucleotides: TGCAGTGCTAGGAGGACGGGATACAATAAAGAGACCCTGTACTTC.

Ten or more counts support this clonotype. The chain uses TRBV5-1 and TRBJ2-1; TRBD2 aligns across 9 bases. The CDR3 has 15 amino acids. Unmatched junction bases numbered 6, after V lost 1 base and J lost 7 bases. Germline lookup yields CDR1 SGHRS and CDR2 YFSETQ. Here the CDR3 reads CASSLIAGEGNEQFF. The CDR3 DNA reads as TGCGCCAGCAGCTTGATAGCGGGAGAGGGGAATGAGCAGTTCTTC.

This clonotype was observed at least ten times. The chain carries TRBV20-1 and TRBJ1-6, with D hard to call. The CDR3 is 14 amino acids. V was shortened by 0 bases and J by 2 bases, with 5 bases between the two germline ends. Germline CDR1 DFQATT, CDR2 SNEGSKA (reference sequence). The CDR3 coding sequence is TGCAGTGCTAGAGATCAAGCCTATAATTCACCCCTCCACTTT. Translation gives CSARDQAYNSPLHF.

This chain connects TRBV3-1 to TRBJ2-2; 7 bases agree with TRBD2. The V and J ends lost 3 bases and 4 bases, in that order; junction bases with no gene match: 5. The CDR3 sequence is 15 residues long. CDR1 is LGHDT and CDR2 is YNNKEL in the germline V gene (reference sequence). The CDR3 reads CASSQAGDPTGELFF. CDR3 sequence (DNA): TGTGCCAGCAGCCAGGCGGGAGACCCCACCGGGGAGCTGTTTTTT. Filled out from reference TRBV3-1 and TRBJ2-2, the complete variable domain reads DTAVSQTPKYLVTQMGNDKSIKCEQNLGHDTMYWYKQDSKKFLKIMFSYNNKELIINETVPNRFSPKSPDKAHLNLHINSLELGDSAVYFCASSQAGDPTGELFFGEGSRLTVL.

This clonotype was detected ten times or more. The chain is built from TRBV6-2 or TRBV6-3 and TRBJ1-1, with a weak D call TRBD1 (5 bases). The CDR3 runs to 14 residues. V was cut by 6 bases and J by 1 base, with 12 bases left in between. Germline CDR1 and CDR2: MNHEY and SVGEGT. The CDR3 sequence: CASSPQASNTEAFF. CDR3 sequence (DNA): TGTGCCAGCAGCCCACAGGCTTCGAACACTGAAGCTTTCTTT.

This clonotype was seen many times. The rearrangement uses TRBV6-5 and TRBJ2-7, with 9 bases matching TRBD1. From germline, CDR1 is MNHEY and CDR2 SVGAGI. V shed 2 bases and J 3 bases; nucleotides not matched to a gene: 5. The CDR3 consists of 15 residues. CDR3 protein: CASSYKQGAHYEQYF. CDR3 in DNA: TGTGCCAGCAGTTACAAACAGGGGGCTCACTACGAGCAGTACTTC.

The chain joins TRBV7-2 to TRBJ2-1, with TRBD2 identical over 9 bases. V lost 5 bases and J lost 3; bases outside the gene matches: 11. Per the germline V gene, CDR1 is SGHTA and CDR2 is FQGNSA. The CDR3 is 17 residues long. CDR3 in DNA: TGTGCCAGCAGCCCCCGTGGGGCGACTAGCGGCTACAATGAGCAGTTCTTC. Translated, it gives CASSPRGATSGYNEQFF.

The table lists this clonotype with a few counts. V gene TRBV6-6 combines with J gene TRBJ2-2, with 11 bases aligning to TRBD2. CDR3 length: 14 residues. Losses at the gene ends were 6 bases for V and 3 bases for J; bases not matched to a gene: 0. The germline V gene encodes CDR1 MNHNY and CDR2 SVGAGI (reference sequence). CDR3 DNA: TGTGCCAGCAGACTAGCGGGGGACACCGGGGAGCTGTTTTTT. This translates into CASRLAGDTGELFF.